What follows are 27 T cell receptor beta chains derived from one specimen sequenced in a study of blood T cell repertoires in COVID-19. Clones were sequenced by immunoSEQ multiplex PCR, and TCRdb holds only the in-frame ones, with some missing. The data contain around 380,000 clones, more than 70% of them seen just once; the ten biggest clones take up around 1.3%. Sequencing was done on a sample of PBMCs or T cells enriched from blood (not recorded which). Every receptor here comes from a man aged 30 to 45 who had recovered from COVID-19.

CDR3 DNA: TGTGCCAGCAGGGGACAGGGAGATAGCAATCAGCCCCAGCATTTT. This codes for CASRGQGDSNQPQHF. The rearrangement uses TRBV27 and TRBJ1-5; 9 bases match TRBD1. The CDR3 loop spans 15 amino acids. In germline, CDR1 is MNHEY, CDR2 SMNVEV (reference sequence). V shed 6 bases, J shed 0 bases, and the junction held 3 bases outside the gene matches.

The CDR3 nucleotides read TGTGCCAGCAGTTACTCTCCGACAGATATGAACACTGAAGCTTTCTTT. This codes for CASSYSPTDMNTEAFF. The rearrangement joins TRBV6-2 or TRBV6-3 to TRBJ1-1; D perhaps matches TRBD1 (5 bases). CDR1 and CDR2 (germline): MNHEY, SVGEGT. The CDR3 loop spans 16 amino acids. Trimming took 0 bases from V and 0 from J, leaving 11 bases between them.

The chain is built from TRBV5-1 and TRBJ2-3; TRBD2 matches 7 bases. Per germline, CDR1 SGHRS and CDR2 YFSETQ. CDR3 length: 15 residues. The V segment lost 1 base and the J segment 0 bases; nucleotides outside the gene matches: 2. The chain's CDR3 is CASSLRLASTDTQYF. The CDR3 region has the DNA TGCGCCAGCAGCTTGAGACTAGCAAGCACAGATACGCAGTATTTT.

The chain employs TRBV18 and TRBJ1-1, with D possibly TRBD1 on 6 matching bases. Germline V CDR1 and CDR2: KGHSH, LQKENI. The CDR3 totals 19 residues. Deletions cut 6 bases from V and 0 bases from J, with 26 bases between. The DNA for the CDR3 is TGTGCCAGCTCGTCCAGGCTACAGGGACGCCGAATATTGAACACTGAAGCTTTCTTT. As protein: CASSSRLQGRRILNTEAFF.

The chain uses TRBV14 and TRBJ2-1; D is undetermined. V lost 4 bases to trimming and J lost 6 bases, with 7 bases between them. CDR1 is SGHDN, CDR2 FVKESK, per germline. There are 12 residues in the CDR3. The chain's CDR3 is CASSPPLNEQFF. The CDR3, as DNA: TGTGCCAGCAGCCCCCCCCTCAATGAGCAGTTCTTC.

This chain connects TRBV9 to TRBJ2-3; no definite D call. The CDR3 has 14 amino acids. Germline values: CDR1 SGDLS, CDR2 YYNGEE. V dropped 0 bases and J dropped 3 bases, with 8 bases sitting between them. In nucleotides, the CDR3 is TGTGCCAGCAGCGTAGGCCAGGAAACAGATACGCAGTATTTT. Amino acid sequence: CASSVGQETDTQYF.

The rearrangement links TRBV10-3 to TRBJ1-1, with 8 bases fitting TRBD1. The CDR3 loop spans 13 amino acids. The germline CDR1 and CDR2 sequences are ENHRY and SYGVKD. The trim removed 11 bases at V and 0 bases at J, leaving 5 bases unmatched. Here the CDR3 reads CAAQGALNTEAFF. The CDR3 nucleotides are TGTGCCGCCCAGGGGGCTCTGAACACTGAAGCTTTCTTT.

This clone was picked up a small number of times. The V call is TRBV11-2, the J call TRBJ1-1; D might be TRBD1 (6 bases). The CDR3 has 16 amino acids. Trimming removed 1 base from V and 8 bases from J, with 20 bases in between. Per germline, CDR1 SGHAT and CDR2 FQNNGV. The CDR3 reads CASSLVQGLGGSEAFF. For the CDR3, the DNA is TGTGCCAGCAGCTTAGTCCAGGGGCTTGGTGGGTCCGAAGCTTTCTTT.

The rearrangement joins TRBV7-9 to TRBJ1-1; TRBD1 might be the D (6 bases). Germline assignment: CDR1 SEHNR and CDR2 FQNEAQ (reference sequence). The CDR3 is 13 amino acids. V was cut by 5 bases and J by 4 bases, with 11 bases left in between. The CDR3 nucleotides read TGTGCCAGCAGCAAACAGGGAGCCACTGAAGCTTTCTTT. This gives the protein CASSKQGATEAFF.

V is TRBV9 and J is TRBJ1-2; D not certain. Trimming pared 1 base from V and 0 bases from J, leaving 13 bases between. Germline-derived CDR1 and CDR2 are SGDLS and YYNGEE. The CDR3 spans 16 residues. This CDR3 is CASSVRSGPSNYGYTF. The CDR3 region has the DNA TGTGCCAGCAGCGTACGGTCAGGCCCATCTAACTATGGCTACACCTTC.

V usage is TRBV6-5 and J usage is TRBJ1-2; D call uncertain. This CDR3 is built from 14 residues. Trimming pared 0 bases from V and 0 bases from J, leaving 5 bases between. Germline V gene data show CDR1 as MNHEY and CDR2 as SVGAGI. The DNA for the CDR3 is TGTGCCAGCAGTTACTCACCAGCTAACTATGGCTACACCTTC. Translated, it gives CASSYSPANYGYTF.

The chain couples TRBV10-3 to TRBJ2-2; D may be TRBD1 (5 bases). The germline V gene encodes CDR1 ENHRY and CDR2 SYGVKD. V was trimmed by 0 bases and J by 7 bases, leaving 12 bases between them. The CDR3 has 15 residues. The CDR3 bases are TGTGCCATCAGTGAGTCGCTACAGGTGGACGGGGAGCTGTTTTTT. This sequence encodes CAISESLQVDGELFF.

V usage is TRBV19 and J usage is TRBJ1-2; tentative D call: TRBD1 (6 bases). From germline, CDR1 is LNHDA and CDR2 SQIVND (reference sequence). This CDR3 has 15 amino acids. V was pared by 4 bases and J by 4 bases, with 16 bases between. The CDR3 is CASSTTGYMGYGYTF. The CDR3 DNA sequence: TGTGCCAGTAGTACCACAGGGTATATGGGCTATGGCTACACCTTC.

For the CDR3, the DNA is TGTGCCAGTAGTTTAGGCGGCATCGGTGAACTGTTTTTT. Amino acid sequence: CASSLGGIGELFF. The rearrangement joins TRBV19 to TRBJ1-4; D is uncertain. Germline V lookup: CDR1 LNHDA, CDR2 SQIVND (reference sequence). The CDR3 spans 13 residues. The V end lost 5 bases, the J end lost 12 bases, and 16 bases lay between the germline ends.

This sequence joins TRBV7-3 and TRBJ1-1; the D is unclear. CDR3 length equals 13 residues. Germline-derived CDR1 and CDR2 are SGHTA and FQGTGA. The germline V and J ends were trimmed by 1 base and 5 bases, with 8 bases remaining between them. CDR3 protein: CASSLNVRTEAFF. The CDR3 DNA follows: TGTGCCAGCAGCTTAAACGTCAGGACTGAAGCTTTCTTT.

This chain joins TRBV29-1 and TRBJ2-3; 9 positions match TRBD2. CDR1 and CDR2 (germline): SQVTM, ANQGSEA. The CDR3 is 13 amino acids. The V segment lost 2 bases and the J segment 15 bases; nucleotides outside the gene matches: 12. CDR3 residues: CSVELGTSRERYF. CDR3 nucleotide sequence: TGCAGCGTTGAATTGGGGACTAGCAGGGAAAGATATTTT.

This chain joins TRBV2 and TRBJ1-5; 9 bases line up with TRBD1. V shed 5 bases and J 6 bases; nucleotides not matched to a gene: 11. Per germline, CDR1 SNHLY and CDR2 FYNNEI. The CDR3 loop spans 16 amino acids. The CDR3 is CASSISGDRDTQPQHF. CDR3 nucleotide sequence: TGTGCCAGCAGTATTTCGGGGGACAGGGATACTCAGCCCCAGCATTTT.

The CDR3 loop is CASRPGTGTSGNTIYF. The DNA of the CDR3 is TGTGCCAGTAGACCCGGGACAGGTACATCTGGAAACACCATATATTTT. The rearrangement joins TRBV19 to TRBJ1-3; 8 bases align to TRBD1. Germline lookup yields CDR1 LNHDA and CDR2 SQIVND (reference sequence). The V and J ends lost 6 bases and 1 base, in that order; junction bases with no gene match: 8. This CDR3 contains 16 residues.

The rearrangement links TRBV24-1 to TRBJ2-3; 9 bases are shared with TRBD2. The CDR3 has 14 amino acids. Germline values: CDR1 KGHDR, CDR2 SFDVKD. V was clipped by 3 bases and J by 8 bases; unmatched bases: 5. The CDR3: CATSDPRGGGTQYF. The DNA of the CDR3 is TGTGCCACCAGTGATCCGCGGGGGGGAGGTACGCAGTATTTT.

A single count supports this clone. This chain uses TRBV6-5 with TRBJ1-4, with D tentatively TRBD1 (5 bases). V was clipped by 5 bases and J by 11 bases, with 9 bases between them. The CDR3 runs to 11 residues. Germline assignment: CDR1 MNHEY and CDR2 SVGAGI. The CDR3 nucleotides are TGTGCCAGCAGTCTACGGGGGAAACTGTTTTTT. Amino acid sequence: CASSLRGKLFF.

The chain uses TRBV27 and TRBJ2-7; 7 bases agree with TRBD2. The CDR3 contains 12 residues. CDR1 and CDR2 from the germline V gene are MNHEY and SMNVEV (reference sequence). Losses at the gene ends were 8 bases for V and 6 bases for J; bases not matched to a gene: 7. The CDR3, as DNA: TGTGCCAGCGGAGCGGGACTCCGCGAGCAGTACTTC. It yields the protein CASGAGLREQYF.

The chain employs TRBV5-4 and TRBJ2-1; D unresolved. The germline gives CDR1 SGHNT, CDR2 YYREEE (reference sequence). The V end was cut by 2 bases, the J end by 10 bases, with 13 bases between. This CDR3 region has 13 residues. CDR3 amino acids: CASSFAGLWEQFF. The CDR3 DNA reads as TGTGCCAGCAGCTTCGCTGGCCTTTGGGAGCAGTTCTTC.

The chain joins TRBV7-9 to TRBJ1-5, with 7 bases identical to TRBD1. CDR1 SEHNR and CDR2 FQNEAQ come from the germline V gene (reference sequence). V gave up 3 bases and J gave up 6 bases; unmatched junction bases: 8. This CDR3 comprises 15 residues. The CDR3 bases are TGTGCCAGCAGCTTTGGACAGGTGGCAGGTCAGCCCCAGCATTTT. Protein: CASSFGQVAGQPQHF.

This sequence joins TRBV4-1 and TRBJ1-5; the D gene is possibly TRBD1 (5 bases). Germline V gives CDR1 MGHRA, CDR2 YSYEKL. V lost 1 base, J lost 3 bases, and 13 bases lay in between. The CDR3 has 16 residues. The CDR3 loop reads CASSQGQGAVNQPQHF. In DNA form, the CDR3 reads TGCGCCAGCAGCCAAGGTCAAGGGGCTGTCAATCAGCCCCAGCATTTT.

This CDR3 is CASSLAAGGRQETQYF. CDR3 sequence (DNA): TGCGCCAGCAGCTTGGCCGCGGGGGGACGCCAAGAGACCCAGTACTTC. The rearrangement uses TRBV5-1 and TRBJ2-5, with TRBD2 matching 8 bases. The CDR3 has 16 amino acids. Trimming cost V 0 bases and J 1 base; bases outside gene matches: 5. Germline loops: CDR1 SGHRS, CDR2 YFSETQ.

The CDR3, as DNA: TGTGCCAGCAGCTTAGGTGACAGGGGTGTTGGGGAGCTGTTTTTT. It translates to CASSLGDRGVGELFF. The chain employs TRBV7-8 and TRBJ2-2; 8 nucleotides match TRBD1. Germline CDR1 SGHVS, CDR2 FQNEAQ. V lost 1 base to trimming and J lost 8 bases; unmatched junction nucleotides: 6. CDR3 length equals 15 residues.

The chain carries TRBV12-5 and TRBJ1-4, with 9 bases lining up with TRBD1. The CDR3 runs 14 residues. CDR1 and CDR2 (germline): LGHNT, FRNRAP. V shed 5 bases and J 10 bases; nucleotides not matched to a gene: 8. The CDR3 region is CASGKGQGFGKLFF. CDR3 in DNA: TGTGCTAGTGGTAAGGGACAGGGATTCGGAAAACTGTTTTTT.